Given below is one TCR beta chain in context. The source of the sample is a study of blood T cell repertoires in COVID-19. Study overall: COVID-19 samples collected from the United States, Italy and Spain covered acute and convalescent phases. Sample material is recorded as cDNA or gDNA derived from T cells, B-cell-depleted T cells, or PBMCs.

In the original processing: From reference gene primer amplification, estimates of nucleated cell counts were derived. Profiling relied on immunoSEQ multiplex PCR, and the TCRdb table lists in-frame clones only, not all of them. That table is the source of V, J and clone size, and D and trimming were worked out from the DNA. Found here are more than 95,000 clones, more than 80% of them singletons; the top ten hold around 3.7%. V lost 3 bases to trimming and J lost 6 bases, with 12 bases between them. The CDR3 loop spans 15 amino acids. Germline CDR1 SGHTA, CDR2 FQGTGA. V gene TRBV7-3 combines with J gene TRBJ1-6; D is uncertain. Input material: peripheral blood. The receptor's source is a woman aged 55-70 years with acute or convalescent COVID-19. CDR3 sequence reads: CASSLSSGGNSPLHF. CDR3 nucleotide sequence: TGTGCCAGCAGCTTGTCGAGCGGTGGTAATTCACCCCTCCACTTT.